This T cell receptor beta chain was sequenced during a study of monozygotic twins with inflammatory bowel disease. Study-wide results and caveats: Differing T cell subtypes remained indistinguishable. Inverse Simpson values showed less TCRbeta diversity in IBD patients than in their healthy co-twins. IBD patients, compared with healthy twins, shared fewer clonotypes with others (especially with disease activity).

TCRdb reworked the 5' RACE reads into one entry per CDR3 protein, no DNA. The data show about 110,000 distinct CDR3 sequences, and the top ten clones hold around 12%. Details on this clonotype: Its antigen remains unknown.

Germline CDR1 and CDR2: SGHAT and FQNNGV. CDR3 length: 13 amino acids. This rearrangement joins TRBV11-2 to TRBJ2-3; without DNA, the TCRdb call of TRBD2 cannot be checked. The sample was blood. The TCR sequence derives from a human donor with ulcerative colitis or Crohn's disease, or a healthy co-twin of an affected twin (not recorded which). CDR3: CASSFYYSGTQYF.